The source of this T cell receptor beta chain is a study of blood T cells in healthy people across ages. The CDR3 spans 20 residues. Germline V lookup: CDR1 LNHNV, CDR2 YYDKDF (reference sequence). V shed 1 base and J shed 0 bases, with 22 bases lying between them. Only a few counts were recorded for this clonotype. The antigen remains undetermined. Regarding the study as a whole: The unknown donor CMV status may have confounded expanded clonotype changes.

Then a second PCR, running roughly 7 to 11 cycles, was carried out with a sample-barcoded 5' primer and a J-beta primer mix. Through a template-switch adaptor with 12 random nucleotides, each cDNA molecule received a tag. TCRdb ran MiXCR on the 5' RACE reads and lists one entry per CDR3 protein. The sample includes about 1 million distinct CDR3 sequences, more than 35% of them seen just once. The sample taken for sequencing was blood. This receptor was obtained from a woman between 55 and 75 years old in good health. The gene calls are TRBV15 and TRBJ2-4; tentatively, D is TRBD1 (5 bases). CDR3: CATSRGRGSDRGLAKNIQYF. Here the CDR3 DNA reads TGTGCCACCAGCAGAGGCCGTGGATCTGATAGGGGTCTAGCCAAAAACATTCAGTACTTC.